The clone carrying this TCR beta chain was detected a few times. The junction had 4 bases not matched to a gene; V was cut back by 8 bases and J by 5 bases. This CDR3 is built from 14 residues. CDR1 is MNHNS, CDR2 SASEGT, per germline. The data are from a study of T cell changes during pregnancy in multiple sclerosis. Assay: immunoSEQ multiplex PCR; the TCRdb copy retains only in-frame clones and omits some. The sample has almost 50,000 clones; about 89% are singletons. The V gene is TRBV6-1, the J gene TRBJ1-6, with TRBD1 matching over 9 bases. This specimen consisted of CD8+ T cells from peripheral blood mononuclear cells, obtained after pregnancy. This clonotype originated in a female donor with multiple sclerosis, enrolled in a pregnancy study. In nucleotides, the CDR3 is TGTGCCAGCGATCGGACAGGGGATAATTCACCCCTCCACTTT. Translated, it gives CASDRTGDNSPLHF.